A single sample is the source of the 11 T cell receptor beta chains below, sequenced in a study of OX40 agonist ivuxolimab in advanced cancers. Only in-frame clones appear in the TCRdb table, and some are missing; sequencing was by immunoSEQ multiplex PCR. This sample has tens of thousands of clones, with around 80% found just once. The starting material was CD4+ or CD8+ T cells sorted from blood, obtained in a trial of the OX40 agonist ivuxolimab. These receptors originate from an adult with an advanced solid tumor such as melanoma, head and neck, liver or kidney cancer.

The CDR3 protein is CASSFSGSMVYEQYF. In nucleotides, the CDR3 is TGTGCCAGCAGCTTTAGCGGGAGCATGGTCTACGAGCAGTACTTC. The chain uses TRBV6-1 and TRBJ2-7; the match to TRBD2 covers 9 bases. CDR1 is MNHNS, CDR2 SASEGT, per germline. The CDR3 runs to 15 residues. The V and J ends lost 6 bases and 3 bases, in that order; junction bases with no gene match: 9.

The chain links TRBV19 to TRBJ1-2; D not certain. There are 14 residues in the CDR3. From germline, CDR1 is LNHDA and CDR2 SQIVND (reference sequence). With 2 bases removed from V and 2 bases from J, the gap between germline ends came to 9 bases. CDR3 sequence (DNA): TGTGCCAGTAGTATAAGGGAGTCAAACTATGGCTACACCTTC. Its translation is CASSIRESNYGYTF.

The chain recombines TRBV5-1 with TRBJ2-3; possible D gene TRBD1, 6 bases. The CDR3 has 14 amino acids. Trimming removed 5 bases from V and 2 bases from J, with 12 bases in between. In germline, CDR1 is SGHRS, CDR2 YFSETQ. The CDR3 DNA is TGCGCCAGCAGGGGAGACAGGAACACAGATACGCAGTATTTT. Translating gives CASRGDRNTDTQYF.

The J gene is TRBJ2-7, the V gene TRBV6-5; TRBD2 matches 12 bases. Germline CDR1 MNHEY, CDR2 SVGAGI. This CDR3 spans 13 amino acids. The trim removed 8 bases at V and 5 bases at J, leaving 4 bases unmatched. The CDR3 region has the DNA TGTGCCAGCCACCGACTAGCGGGAGACGAGCAGTACTTC. Its translation is CASHRLAGDEQYF.

The rearrangement joins TRBV4-1 to TRBJ2-2; D call uncertain. This CDR3 comprises 15 residues. V was cut by 5 bases and J by 10 bases, with 20 bases left in between. The V gene's germline CDR1 is MGHRA and CDR2 YSYEKL. Here the CDR3 reads CASSEPKFGTLELFF. As DNA, the CDR3 is TGCGCCAGCAGCGAACCGAAATTCGGCACCCTGGAGCTGTTTTTT.

The chain uses TRBV7-2 and TRBJ2-7; D uncertain. In germline, CDR1 is SGHTA, CDR2 FQGNSA. With 0 bases removed from V and 4 bases from J, the gap between germline ends came to 7 bases. The CDR3 spans 13 residues. The DNA of the CDR3 is TGTGCCAGCAGCTTAGCGAGAGAATACGAGCAGTACTTC. Residues: CASSLAREYEQYF.

The chain combines TRBV5-1 with TRBJ2-1; 12 nucleotides line up with TRBD2. CDR1 SGHRS and CDR2 YFSETQ come from the germline V gene. This CDR3 spans 16 amino acids. The trim removed 0 bases at V and 9 bases at J, leaving 7 bases unmatched. For the CDR3, the DNA is TGCGCCAGCAGCTTGGTACTAGCGGGGGGCCCCGGTGAGCAGTTCTTC. Residues: CASSLVLAGGPGEQFF. The full variable domain, its missing parts supplied by reference TRBV5-1 and TRBJ2-1, is KAGVTQTPRYLIKTRGQQVTLSCSPISGHRSVSWYQQTPGQGLQFLFEYFSETQRNKGNFPGRFSGRQFSNSRSEMNVSTLELGDSALYLCASSLVLAGGPGEQFFGPGTRLTVL.

The chain joins TRBV30 to TRBJ1-5; D is unclear. This CDR3 is 14 amino acids long. In germline, CDR1 is GTSNPN, CDR2 SVGIG (reference sequence). Between the trimmed V and J ends, which lost 1 base and 4 bases, there was a span of 11 bases. The CDR3 nucleotides read TGTGCCTGGAGTGAAGTCTCGGGAAATCAGCCCCAGCATTTT. It translates to CAWSEVSGNQPQHF.

The genes are TRBV10-2 and TRBJ2-1, with TRBD2 as a possible D gene (7 bases). The V and J ends lost 0 bases and 12 bases respectively, with 21 bases between them. Per the germline V gene, CDR1 is WSHSY and CDR2 is SAAADI. The CDR3 spans 16 residues. CDR3 loop: CASSESKDPGGQRQFF. CDR3 nucleotide sequence: TGCGCCAGCAGTGAGTCGAAAGATCCCGGGGGGCAGCGGCAGTTCTTC.

The chain couples TRBV11-2 to TRBJ1-1; tentatively, D is TRBD1 (6 bases). V dropped 7 bases and J dropped 6 bases, with 15 bases sitting between them. From germline, CDR1 is SGHAT and CDR2 FQNNGV. The CDR3 totals 13 residues. The DNA for the CDR3 is TGTGCCAGCATCCCGGACAGAAGCCCTGAAGCTTTCTTT. This translates into CASIPDRSPEAFF.

V and J are TRBV10-1 and TRBJ1-1; D is ambiguous. V lost 7 bases and J lost 0, with 9 bases in between. Germline V CDR1 and CDR2: WNHNN, SYGVQD (reference sequence). The CDR3 totals 13 residues. The CDR3 region is CASTDGMNTEAFF. The CDR3 bases are TGCGCCAGCACCGACGGCATGAACACTGAAGCTTTCTTT.